A single sample gave rise to the 24 T cell receptor beta chains below, sequenced in a study of T cells in tuberculosis. TCRdb keeps only in-frame clones here, not all; method: immunoSEQ multiplex PCR. This table holds tens of thousands of clones, 85% to 90% found once. Sample: PBMCs. Receptors were obtained from a donor aged 5-35 years with latent tuberculosis or without tuberculosis infection.

This clone ranks as medium-sized. The genes are TRBV4-1 and TRBJ1-5; 7 nucleotides agree with TRBD1. The CDR3 extends over 15 amino acids. J was trimmed by 0 bases and V by 4 bases; bases with no gene match: 3. In germline, CDR1 is MGHRA, CDR2 YSYEKL. The CDR3 DNA sequence: TGCGCCAGCAGCCTAACAGGGGATAGCAATCAGCCCCAGCATTTT. This gives the protein CASSLTGDSNQPQHF.

The chain has TRBV19 and TRBJ1-1; D not certain. Germline V gene lookup returns CDR1 LNHDA and CDR2 SQIVND (reference sequence). Trimming took off 1 base at V and 1 base at J, with 13 bases between the two ends. The CDR3 has 16 amino acids. CDR3 nucleotide sequence: TGTGCCAGTAGTATAGGCCGGGAACTCTGGAACACTGAAGCTTTCTTT. This codes for CASSIGRELWNTEAFF.

This clone is a singleton in its sample. The gene calls are TRBV30 and TRBJ1-1, with 7 positions matching TRBD1. Unmatched junction bases numbered 4, after V lost 5 bases and J lost 1 base. The CDR3 covers 13 residues. CDR1 is GTSNPN and CDR2 is SVGIG in the germline V gene (reference sequence). As DNA, the CDR3 is TGTGCCTGGGACAGGGTAAGGAACACTGAAGCTTTCTTT. Protein product: CAWDRVRNTEAFF.

V usage is TRBV11-2 and J usage is TRBJ2-1, with a tentative D call TRBD1 (5 bases). CDR3 length: 16 residues. Deletions cut 4 bases from V and 4 bases from J, with 17 bases between. Germline lookup yields CDR1 SGHAT and CDR2 FQNNGV. Here the CDR3 reads CASSSHTGTKYNEQFF. As DNA, the CDR3 is TGTGCCAGCAGCTCCCACACAGGCACTAAGTACAATGAGCAGTTCTTC.

This clone was seen a single time. The rearrangement links TRBV5-6 to TRBJ1-1; D unresolved. CDR3 size: 14 residues. Per the germline V gene, CDR1 is SGHDT and CDR2 is YYEEEE. V lost 1 base and J 4 bases, leaving 11 bases between the germline ends. The CDR3 sequence is CASSLPTHFTEAFF. The CDR3 DNA reads as TGTGCCAGCAGCTTGCCGACACACTTCACTGAAGCTTTCTTT.

The genes are TRBV5-1 and TRBJ1-1, with a tentative D call TRBD1 (5 bases). CDR1 SGHRS and CDR2 YFSETQ come from the germline V gene. Trimming took off 4 bases at V and 0 bases at J, with 13 bases between the two ends. This CDR3 is built from 15 residues. The CDR3 DNA follows: TGCGCCAGCAGCCCGCTGGGGGGAATGAACACTGAAGCTTTCTTT. It encodes CASSPLGGMNTEAFF. Full variable domain (outside the CDR3, taken from reference TRBV5-1 and TRBJ1-1): KAGVTQTPRYLIKTRGQQVTLSCSPISGHRSVSWYQQTPGQGLQFLFEYFSETQRNKGNFPGRFSGRQFSNSRSEMNVSTLELGDSALYLCASSPLGGMNTEAFFGQGTRLTVV.

The chain is built from TRBV5-8 and TRBJ1-1, with TRBD1 matching 8 bases. CDR1 is SGHTS and CDR2 is YDEGEE in the germline V gene. The CDR3 contains 14 residues. V dropped 2 bases and J dropped 7; count of bases not matched to a gene: 7. CDR3 loop: CASSFGGQGSEAFF. The CDR3 region has the DNA TGTGCCAGCAGCTTTGGTGGACAGGGAAGTGAAGCTTTCTTT. Using reference TRBV5-8 and TRBJ1-1 for the parts outside the CDR3, the full variable domain is EAGVTQSPTHLIKTRGQQATLRCSPISGHTSVYWYQQALGLGLQFLLWYDEGEERNRGNFPPRFSGRQFPNYSSELNVNALELEDSALYLCASSFGGQGSEAFFGQGTRLTVV.

The genes are TRBV7-2 and TRBJ2-7; 8 positions agree with TRBD2. V lost 2 bases, J lost 7 bases, and 7 bases stayed unmatched. The CDR3 is made up of 14 amino acids. The germline CDR1 and CDR2 sequences are SGHTA and FQGNSA. The CDR3 region is CASSLRGLGREQYF. CDR3 bases: TGTGCCAGCAGCTTACGGGGACTAGGTAGGGAGCAGTACTTC.

The chain recombines TRBV29-1 with TRBJ1-2; TRBD1 matches 7 bases. The CDR3 sequence is 14 residues long. V was pared by 4 bases and J by 2 bases, with 7 bases of the junction left unmatched. Germline V lookup: CDR1 SQVTM, CDR2 ANQGSEA. The CDR3 bases are TGCAGCGTTGGAGGACAGGCTAAAAACTATGGCTACACCTTC. Translated, it gives CSVGGQAKNYGYTF.

This chain connects TRBV29-1 to TRBJ1-4; 10 bases align to TRBD1. The germline CDR1 and CDR2 sequences are SQVTM and ANQGSEA. The CDR3 extends over 14 amino acids. J gave up 7 bases and V 4 bases, and 6 bases lay outside the gene matches. The CDR3 DNA is TGCAGCGTTGGACAGGGGGCCCCTCTTGAAAAACTGTTTTTT. Translated, it gives CSVGQGAPLEKLFF.

This chain connects TRBV5-6 to TRBJ2-3; D unresolved. Germline V gene data show CDR1 as SGHDT and CDR2 as YYEEEE. This CDR3 comprises 15 residues. Between the trimmed V and J ends, which lost 2 bases and 2 bases, there was a span of 12 bases. The DNA for the CDR3 is TGTGCCAGCAGCTTCTGGGCTTCGGACACAGATACGCAGTATTTT. It yields the protein CASSFWASDTDTQYF.

V gene TRBV28 combines with J gene TRBJ1-5, with 11 positions matching TRBD1. This CDR3 comprises 15 residues. The V segment lost 1 base and the J segment 11 bases; nucleotides outside the gene matches: 7. Germline V CDR1 and CDR2: MDHEN, SYDVKM. The CDR3 nucleotides read TGTGCCAGCAGTTTATCGTTGGGACAGGGGGTGGCCCAGCATTTT. It yields the protein CASSLSLGQGVAQHF.

This clone showed up just once. The chain has TRBV7-2 and TRBJ1-1; 9 bases are a match to TRBD1. CDR1 and CDR2 (germline): SGHTA, FQGNSA. This CDR3 region has 13 residues. After removal of 5 bases from V and 5 bases from J, the junction contained 3 bases not matched to a gene. The CDR3 nucleotides are TGTGCCAGCAGCCGACAGGGGGTTACTGAAGCTTTCTTT. Translating gives CASSRQGVTEAFF.

The chain joins TRBV4-1 to TRBJ1-1; D unresolved. Trimming removed 5 bases at V and 4 bases at J, with 14 bases between. Germline-derived CDR1 and CDR2 are MGHRA and YSYEKL. The CDR3 consists of 14 residues. CDR3 protein: CASSSPGRSTEAFF. CDR3 DNA: TGCGCCAGCAGCTCTCCTGGGCGTAGCACTGAAGCTTTCTTT.

V and J are TRBV7-3 and TRBJ2-5; weak D call: TRBD1 (9 bases). The CDR3 length is 15 residues. Germline V CDR1 and CDR2: SGHTA, FQGTGA. V dropped 4 bases and J dropped 5 bases, with 17 bases sitting between them. The CDR3 bases are TGTGCCAGCAGCTCAACAGGGGGCGGGAGGGAGACCCAGTACTTC. This codes for CASSSTGGGRETQYF.

The genes are TRBV20-1 and TRBJ1-2; D is ambiguous. Trimming took 5 bases from V and 3 from J, leaving 7 bases between them. CDR3 size: 11 residues. Germline V gives CDR1 DFQATT, CDR2 SNEGSKA (reference sequence). CDR3 DNA sequence: TGCAGTGCTTCAGTCGACTATGGCTACACCTTC. Protein: CSASVDYGYTF.

The chain combines TRBV27 with TRBJ1-2; unclear D gene. The germline CDR1 and CDR2 sequences are MNHEY and SMNVEV (reference sequence). This CDR3 contains 17 residues. The ends were cut back, 3 bases at V and 0 bases at J, with 17 bases in the middle. The CDR3 sequence: CASSFVGPRISNYGYTF. The CDR3 DNA sequence: TGTGCCAGCAGTTTCGTTGGTCCCAGAATTTCTAACTATGGCTACACCTTC.

The CDR3 is CAWSRQANTEAFF. DNA of the CDR3: TGTGCCTGGAGTCGGCAGGCGAACACTGAAGCTTTCTTT. The chain links TRBV30 to TRBJ1-1; no firm D call. This CDR3 contains 13 residues. The ends were cut back, 2 bases at V and 1 base at J, with 8 bases in the middle. In germline, CDR1 is GTSNPN, CDR2 SVGIG (reference sequence).

V gene TRBV7-3 combines with J gene TRBJ2-5; a possible D gene is TRBD1 (6 bases). From germline, CDR1 is SGHTA and CDR2 FQGTGA. The CDR3 length is 14 residues. V lost 5 bases and J 1 base, leaving 11 bases between the germline ends. CDR3 DNA: TGTGCCAGCAGCCCTACAGGGCTCCAAGAGACCCAGTACTTC. It encodes CASSPTGLQETQYF.

A few counts support this clone. The genes are TRBV19 and TRBJ1-2, with D possibly TRBD1 on 6 matching bases. Per germline, CDR1 LNHDA and CDR2 SQIVND (reference sequence). CDR3 size: 13 residues. DNA of the CDR3: TGTGCGGTCGGACTCAGGGGAAACTATGGCTACACCTTC. Its translation is CAVGLRGNYGYTF.

This clone was seen once. This chain links TRBV9 with TRBJ1-1, with D possibly matching TRBD1 (5 bases). The CDR3 covers 13 residues. The ends were cut back, 2 bases at V and 8 bases at J, with 13 bases in the middle. In germline, CDR1 is SGDLS, CDR2 YYNGEE. The CDR3, as DNA: TGTGCCAGCAGCGTTAGTAGAGACAGCGAAGCTTTCTTT. Protein sequence: CASSVSRDSEAFF.

This clone was seen just once. The chain couples TRBV4-3 to TRBJ1-2, with TRBD1 identical over 9 bases. Germline V lookup: CDR1 LGHNA, CDR2 YSLEER. J was trimmed by 2 bases and V by 3 bases; bases with no gene match: 7. The CDR3 length is 16 residues. CDR3 nucleotide sequence: TGCGCCAGCAGCCAGGGGACAGGGCTAACGAACTATGGCTACACCTTC. This codes for CASSQGTGLTNYGYTF.

The chain combines TRBV27 with TRBJ2-1; TRBD2 agrees at 7 bases. This CDR3 contains 12 residues. The V and J ends lost 6 bases and 8 bases, in that order; junction bases with no gene match: 4. Germline V CDR1 and CDR2: MNHEY, SMNVEV (reference sequence). The CDR3 DNA is TGTGCCAGCAGCCCACGGGAGGATGAGCAGTTCTTC. Translating gives CASSPREDEQFF.

The rearrangement links TRBV5-3 to TRBJ1-6; D remains unclear. TRBV5-3 is an ORF; its function is uncertain. The CDR3 has 16 amino acids. V was pared by 4 bases and J by 3 bases, with 14 bases between. CDR3 amino acids: CARSLGILDYNSPLHF. The CDR3 nucleotides are TGTGCCAGAAGCCTGGGAATACTCGACTATAATTCACCCCTCCACTTT.